A selection of T cell receptor beta chains follows, all from one sample in a study of T-cell memory formation after mild COVID-19. TCRdb reanalysed the 5' RACE reads using MiXCR and keeps one entry per CDR3 protein. Of some 280,000 distinct CDR3 sequences listed, roughly 15% are singletons. Sample: PBMCs or a T cell subset sorted from them (not recorded which). The receptors come from a man aged 18 to 29 who had mild COVID-19 (a few samples of this study predate the infection). Cell type and time point are not known. The conserved cysteine and the conserved F or W are not part of the CDR3 here. The D gene is left open where the match is weak.

TRBJ1-4 TRBV15 NA ATSRDLGGSEKLF
TRBJ1-1 TRBV5-1 NA ASSFADPNTEAF
TRBJ2-3 TRBV4-2 TRBD2 ASSHVKRGGTDTQY
TRBJ2-7 TRBV9 NA ASSGKGPLYEQY
TRBJ2-5 TRBV5-6 NA ASSPRAEVRETQY
TRBJ2-2 TRBV4-2 TRBD2 ASTLSGGADTGELF
TRBJ2-7 TRBV27 NA ASSLRYVGPYEQY
TRBJ1-2 TRBV28 TRBD1 ASSYYRDRAGYT
TRBJ1-3 TRBV6-5 TRBD1 ASSTDLTGEGHTIY
TRBJ2-5 TRBV12-3/TRBV12-4 NA ASSLSGAGETQY
TRBJ1-3 TRBV12-3/TRBV12-4 NA ASRLLGQGSGNTIY
TRBJ1-2 TRBV5-1 NA ASRARDGLGYT
TRBJ1-2 TRBV5-1 NA ASSLDPGNYGYT
TRBJ2-3 TRBV3-1 NA ASSQGTACY
TRBJ2-7 TRBV6-1 NA ASSAREWIYEQY
TRBJ2-3 TRBV15 NA ATSRDRVADTQY
TRBJ2-2 TRBV6-4 TRBD1 ASSQGQSTGELF
TRBJ2-3 TRBV3-1 TRBD2 ASSQAPSGGMYTQY
TRBJ1-1 TRBV29-1 NA SVHEGARTEAF
TRBJ2-5 TRBV11-1 NA ASSLSGKETQY
TRBJ2-5 TRBV4-1 NA ASSQGRGGFTSPETQY
TRBJ1-2 TRBV5-1 NA ASTLGAAYGYT
TRBJ2-7 TRBV7-6 NA ASSLSAGNGNEQY
TRBJ1-5 TRBV5-1 NA ASSLVTGEQPQH
TRBJ1-4 TRBV7-6 NA ASSRGGDSEKLF
TRBJ2-3 TRBV20-1 TRBD2 SARALTSGTSTDTQY
TRBJ1-2 TRBV20-1 NA SAVASQGYGYT
TRBJ1-3 TRBV28 TRBD1 ASSLFRTGASGNTIY
TRBJ2-3 TRBV7-3 TRBD2 ASSLTSGGAQY
TRBJ2-7 TRBV20-1 NA SARPLAVSSYEQY
TRBJ1-5 TRBV7-8 NA ASSPHGSNQPQH
TRBJ1-1 TRBV28 TRBD1 ASSWERGQNTEAF
TRBJ2-1 TRBV7-9 NA ASSWPPGGHNEQF
TRBJ1-1 TRBV6-6 NA ASSLLKRGTEAF
TRBJ1-2 TRBV27 NA ASSPRTRSNYGYT
TRBJ2-7 TRBV18 TRBD2 ASSPGGGNYEQY
TRBJ1-2 TRBV6-2/TRBV6-3 NA ASRSYGGLYAYGYT
TRBJ2-3 TRBV5-1 TRBD1 ASSLGQGRSDTQY
TRBJ1-2 TRBV4-3 TRBD1 ASSQDGTGINYGYT
TRBJ2-5 TRBV11-2 NA ASRVATQETQY
TRBJ1-3 TRBV4-1 NA ASSQPLRISGNTIY
TRBJ1-1 TRBV7-9 NA ASSRVDLNTEAF
TRBJ2-1 TRBV7-6 TRBD2 ASSLLTSGGALYNEQF
TRBJ2-3 TRBV6-2/TRBV6-3 NA ASSLRGRGDTQY
TRBJ1-2 TRBV30 NA AWSQVDYGYT
TRBJ2-7 TRBV20-1 NA SAVLMYEQY